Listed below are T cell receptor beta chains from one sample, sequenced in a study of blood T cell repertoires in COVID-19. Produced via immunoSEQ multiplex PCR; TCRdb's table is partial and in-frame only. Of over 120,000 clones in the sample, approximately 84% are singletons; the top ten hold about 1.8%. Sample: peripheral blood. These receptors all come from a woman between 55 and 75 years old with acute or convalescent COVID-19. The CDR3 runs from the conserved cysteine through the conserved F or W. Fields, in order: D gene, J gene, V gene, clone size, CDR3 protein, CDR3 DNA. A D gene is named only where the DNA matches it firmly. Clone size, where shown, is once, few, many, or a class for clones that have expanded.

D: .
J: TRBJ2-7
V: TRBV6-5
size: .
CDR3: CASKSGTTYEQYF
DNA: TGTGCCAGCAAATCCGGGACAACGTACGAGCAGTACTTC

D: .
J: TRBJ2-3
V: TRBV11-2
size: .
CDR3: CASSLDRSLDTQYF
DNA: TGTGCCAGCAGCTTAGACCGGTCGTTAGATACGCAGTATTTT

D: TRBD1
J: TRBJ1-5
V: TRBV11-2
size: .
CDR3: CASSRGDRVNQPQHF
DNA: TGTGCCAGCAGCCGAGGGGACAGGGTCAATCAGCCCCAGCATTTT

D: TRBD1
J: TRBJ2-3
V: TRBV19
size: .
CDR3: CASSIRPTGGLSTQYF
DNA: TGTGCCAGTAGTATTAGGCCCACAGGGGGCCTGTCTACGCAGTATTTT

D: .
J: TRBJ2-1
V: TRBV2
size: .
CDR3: CASSASSLSYNEQFF
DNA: TGTGCCAGCAGTGCGTCGAGTTTGTCCTACAATGAGCAGTTCTTC

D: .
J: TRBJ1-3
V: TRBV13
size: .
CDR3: CASSYRGNTIYF
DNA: TGTGCCAGCAGCTACAGGGGAAACACCATATATTTT

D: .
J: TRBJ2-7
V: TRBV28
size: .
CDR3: CASSSYARSSYEQYF
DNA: TGTGCCAGCAGTTCGTATGCCAGAAGCTCCTACGAGCAGTACTTC

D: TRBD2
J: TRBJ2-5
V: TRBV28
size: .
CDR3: CASSLPSGRARETQYF
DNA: TGTGCCAGCAGTTTACCTAGCGGGAGGGCCCGGGAGACCCAGTACTTC

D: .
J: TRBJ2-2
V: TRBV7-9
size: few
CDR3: CASSLPGFANTGELFF
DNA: TGTGCCAGCAGCCTCCCAGGGTTCGCGAACACCGGGGAGCTGTTTTTT

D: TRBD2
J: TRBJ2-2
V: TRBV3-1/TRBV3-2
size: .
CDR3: CASSRGLAGGELFF
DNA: TGTGCCAGCAGCCGAGGACTAGCGGGCGGGGAGCTGTTTTTT

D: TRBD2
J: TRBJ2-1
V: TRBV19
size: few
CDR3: CASRGLAGGPSSYNEQFF
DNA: TGTGCCAGTAGGGGGCTAGCGGGAGGGCCGAGCTCCTACAATGAGCAGTTCTTC

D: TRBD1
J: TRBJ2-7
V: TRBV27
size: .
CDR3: CASSLSSDRVRIHEQYF
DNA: TGTGCCAGCAGTTTATCCTCCGACAGGGTAAGAATCCACGAGCAGTACTTC

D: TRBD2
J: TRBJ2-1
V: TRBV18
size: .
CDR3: CASSPKLAGQYNEQFF
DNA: TGTGCCAGCTCACCTAAACTAGCGGGACAATACAATGAGCAGTTCTTC

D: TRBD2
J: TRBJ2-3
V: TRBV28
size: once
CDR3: CASVGLAGGHTDTQYF
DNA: TGTGCCAGCGTAGGACTAGCGGGAGGGCACACAGATACGCAGTATTTT

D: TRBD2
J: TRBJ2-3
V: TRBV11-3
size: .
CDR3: CASSLEGSGRASDTQYF
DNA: TGTGCCAGCAGCTTAGAGGGTAGCGGGAGGGCCTCAGATACGCAGTATTTT

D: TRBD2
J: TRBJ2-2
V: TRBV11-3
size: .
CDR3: CASSLSSGGELFF
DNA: TGTGCCAGCAGCTTATCTAGCGGAGGGGAGCTGTTTTTT

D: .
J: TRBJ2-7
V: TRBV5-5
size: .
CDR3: CASSHSTGSYEQYF
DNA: TGTGCCAGCAGCCATTCGACTGGCTCCTACGAGCAGTACTTC

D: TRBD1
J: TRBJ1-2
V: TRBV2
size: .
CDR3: CASSTPGQGFDGYTF
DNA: TGTGCCAGCAGTACCCCGGGACAGGGGTTCGATGGCTACACCTTC

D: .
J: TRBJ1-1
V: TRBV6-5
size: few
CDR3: CASSYRGGTEAFF
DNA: TGTGCCAGCAGTTACAGGGGAGGCACTGAAGCTTTCTTT

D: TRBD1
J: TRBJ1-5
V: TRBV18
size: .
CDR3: CASSPDRGQFQPQHF
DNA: TGTGCCAGCTCACCGGACAGGGGGCAGTTTCAGCCCCAGCATTTT

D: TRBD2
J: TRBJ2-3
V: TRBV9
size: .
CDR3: CASSVEAGGFTDTQYF
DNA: TGTGCCAGCAGCGTAGAGGCGGGAGGCTTCACAGATACGCAGTATTTT

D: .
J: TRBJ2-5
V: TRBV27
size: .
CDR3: CASSLEGAKTQYF
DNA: TGTGCCAGCAGTTTAGAAGGGGCTAAGACCCAGTACTTC

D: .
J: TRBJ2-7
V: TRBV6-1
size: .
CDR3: CASSEASRAGYEQYF
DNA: TGTGCCAGCAGTGAAGCGTCGAGGGCGGGCTACGAGCAGTACTTC

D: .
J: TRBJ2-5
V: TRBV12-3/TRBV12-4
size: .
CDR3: CASRQRYQETQYF
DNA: TGTGCCAGCCGTCAGAGGTACCAAGAGACCCAGTACTTC

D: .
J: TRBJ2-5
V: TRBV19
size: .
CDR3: CASSMDSQETQYF
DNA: TGTGCCAGTAGTATGGACAGCCAAGAGACCCAGTACTTC

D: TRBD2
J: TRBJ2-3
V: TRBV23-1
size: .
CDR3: CASSHTQREASITDTQYF
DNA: TGCGCCAGCAGTCATACCCAACGGGAGGCCTCGATCACAGATACGCAGTATTTT

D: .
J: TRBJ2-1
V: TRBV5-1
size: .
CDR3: CASSTWVAGRSYNEQFF
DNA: TGCGCCAGCAGCACGTGGGTGGCGGGCCGTTCCTACAATGAGCAGTTCTTC

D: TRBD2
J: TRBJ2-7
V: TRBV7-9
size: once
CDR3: CASGGGTSGRAYFEQYF
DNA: TGTGCCAGCGGAGGGGGGACTAGCGGGAGGGCCTACTTCGAGCAGTACTTC

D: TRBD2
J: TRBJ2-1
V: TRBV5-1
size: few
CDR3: CASSWGTSGIHEQFF
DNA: TGCGCCAGCAGCTGGGGGACTAGCGGGATCCATGAGCAGTTCTTC

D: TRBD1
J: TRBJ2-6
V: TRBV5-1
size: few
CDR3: CASSPRPSTGISGANVLTF
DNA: TGCGCCAGCAGCCCCCGTCCGTCGACAGGGATCTCTGGGGCCAACGTCCTGACTTTC

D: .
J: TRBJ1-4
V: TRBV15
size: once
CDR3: CATSRSQGIGEKLFF
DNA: TGTGCCACCAGCAGATCCCAGGGCATCGGAGAAAAACTGTTTTTT

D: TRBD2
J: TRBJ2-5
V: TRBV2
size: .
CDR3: CASSDRLAGVGETQYF
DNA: TGTGCCAGCAGTGATAGGCTAGCGGGAGTGGGAGAGACCCAGTACTTC

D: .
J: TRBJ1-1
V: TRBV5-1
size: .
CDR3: CASSGDGLMNTEAFF
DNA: TGCGCCAGCAGCGGAGACGGACTCATGAACACTGAAGCTTTCTTT

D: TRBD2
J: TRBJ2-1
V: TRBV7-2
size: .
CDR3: CASSPLAGAFHNEQFF
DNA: TGTGCCAGCAGCCCCTTAGCGGGAGCGTTTCACAATGAGCAGTTCTTC

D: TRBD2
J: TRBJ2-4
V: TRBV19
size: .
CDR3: CASSTPLGLAGGTAKNIQYF
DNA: TGTGCCAGTAGTACACCCTTGGGACTAGCGGGAGGGACGGCCAAAAACATTCAGTACTTC

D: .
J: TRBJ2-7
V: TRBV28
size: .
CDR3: CASSSDISSSYEQYF
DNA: TGTGCCAGCAGTTCCGACATATCGAGCTCCTACGAGCAGTACTTC

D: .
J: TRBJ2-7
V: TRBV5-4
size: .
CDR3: CASSLQGPYEQYF
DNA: TGTGCCAGCAGCTTACAGGGCCCCTACGAGCAGTACTTC

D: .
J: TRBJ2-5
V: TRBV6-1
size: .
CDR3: CASSEAGGTQYF
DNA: TGTGCCAGCAGTGAAGCGGGGGGGACCCAGTACTTC

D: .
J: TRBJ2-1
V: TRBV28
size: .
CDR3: CASRPLGSAGNEQFF
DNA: TGTGCCAGCAGGCCCTTAGGTTCGGCGGGGAATGAGCAGTTCTTC

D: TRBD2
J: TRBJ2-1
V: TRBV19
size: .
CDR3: CASSIDPGLAGSNEQFF
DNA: TGTGCCAGTAGTATAGACCCTGGACTAGCTGGTAGCAATGAGCAGTTCTTC

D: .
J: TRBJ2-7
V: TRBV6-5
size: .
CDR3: CASTFGHEQYF
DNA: TGTGCCAGCACCTTTGGGCACGAGCAGTACTTC

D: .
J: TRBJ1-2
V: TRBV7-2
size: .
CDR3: CASSLLGRAPSLGTF
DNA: TGTGCCAGCAGCTTATTGGGCAGGGCACCCTCTCTTGGGACCTTC

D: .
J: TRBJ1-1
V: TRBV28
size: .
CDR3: CASSLTGNTEAFF
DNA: TGTGCCAGCAGTTTGACGGGGAACACTGAAGCTTTCTTT

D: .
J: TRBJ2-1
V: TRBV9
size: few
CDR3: CASSTRRGREQFF
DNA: TGTGCCAGCAGCACCCGGAGGGGGCGCGAGCAGTTCTTC

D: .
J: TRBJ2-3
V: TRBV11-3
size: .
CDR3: CASSWRIADTQYF
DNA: TGTGCCAGCAGCTGGAGAATTGCAGATACGCAGTATTTT

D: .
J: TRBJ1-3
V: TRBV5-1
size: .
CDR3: CASSPLGNSGNTIYF
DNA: TGCGCCAGCAGCCCCTTGGGCAACTCTGGAAACACCATATATTTT

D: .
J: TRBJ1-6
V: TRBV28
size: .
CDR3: CASRPRGFHNSPLHF
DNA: TGTGCCAGCAGACCAAGGGGGTTCCATAATTCACCCCTCCACTTT

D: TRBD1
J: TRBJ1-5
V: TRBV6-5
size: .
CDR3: CASSQMDREDQPQHF
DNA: TGTGCCAGCAGTCAGATGGACAGGGAGGATCAGCCCCAGCATTTT

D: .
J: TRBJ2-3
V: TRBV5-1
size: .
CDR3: CASSLPVADTQYF
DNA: TGCGCCAGCAGCCTCCCCGTTGCAGATACGCAGTATTTT

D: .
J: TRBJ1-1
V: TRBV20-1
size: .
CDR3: CSASGLRGGVNTEAFF
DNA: TGCAGTGCTAGTGGCCTCAGGGGAGGGGTGAACACTGAAGCTTTCTTT

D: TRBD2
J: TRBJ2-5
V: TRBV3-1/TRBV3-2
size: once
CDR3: CASSQEVAGGYQETQYF
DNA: TGTGCCAGCAGCCAAGAGGTAGCGGGAGGATACCAAGAGACCCAGTACTTC

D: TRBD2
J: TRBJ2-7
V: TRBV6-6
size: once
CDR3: CASSYGRLAPYEQYF
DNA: TGTGCCAGCAGTTACGGGAGACTAGCCCCCTACGAGCAGTACTTC

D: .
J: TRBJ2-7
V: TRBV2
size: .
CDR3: CASSFQGNYEQYF
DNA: TGTGCCAGCAGTTTTCAGGGTAACTACGAGCAGTACTTC

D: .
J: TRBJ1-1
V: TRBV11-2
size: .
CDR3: CASSLGRRGTEAFF
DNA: TGTGCCAGCAGCTTGGGGCGGCGGGGGACTGAAGCTTTCTTT

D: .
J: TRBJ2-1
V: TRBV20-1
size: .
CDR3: CSAFEGNEQFF
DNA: TGCAGTGCTTTCGAGGGAAATGAGCAGTTCTTC

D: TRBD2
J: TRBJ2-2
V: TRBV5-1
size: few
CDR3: CASRRTGGDTGELFF
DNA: TGCGCCAGCAGGCGCACGGGGGGAGACACCGGGGAGCTGTTTTTT

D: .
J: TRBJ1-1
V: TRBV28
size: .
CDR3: CASSPPGPGGDTEAFF
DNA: TGTGCCAGCAGTCCACCGGGACCTGGAGGGGACACTGAAGCTTTCTTT